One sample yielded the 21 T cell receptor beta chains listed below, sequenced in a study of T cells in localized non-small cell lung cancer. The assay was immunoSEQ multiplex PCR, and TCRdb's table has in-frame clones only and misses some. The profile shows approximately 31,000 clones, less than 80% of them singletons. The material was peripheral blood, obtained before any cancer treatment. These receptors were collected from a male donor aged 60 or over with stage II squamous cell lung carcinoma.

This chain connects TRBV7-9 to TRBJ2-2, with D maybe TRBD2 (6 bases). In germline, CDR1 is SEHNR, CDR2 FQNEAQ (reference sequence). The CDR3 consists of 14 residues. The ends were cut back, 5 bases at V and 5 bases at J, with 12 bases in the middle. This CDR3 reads CASSVRRETGELFF. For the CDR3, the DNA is TGTGCCAGCAGCGTCCGTCGGGAGACCGGGGAGCTGTTTTTT. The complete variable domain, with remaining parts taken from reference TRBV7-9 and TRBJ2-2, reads DTGVSQNPRHKITKRGQNVTFRCDPISEHNRLYWYRQTLGQGPEFLTYFQNEAQLEKSRLLSDRFSAERPKGSFSTLEIQRTEQGDSAMYLCASSVRRETGELFFGEGSRLTVL.

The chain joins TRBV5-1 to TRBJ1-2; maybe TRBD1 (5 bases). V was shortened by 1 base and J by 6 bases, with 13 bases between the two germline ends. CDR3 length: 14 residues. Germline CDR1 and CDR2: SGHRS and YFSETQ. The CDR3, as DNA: TGCGCCAGCAGCTTGTTTGGCAGGGATGATGGCTACACCTTC. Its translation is CASSLFGRDDGYTF. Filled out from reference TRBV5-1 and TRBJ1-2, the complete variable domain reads KAGVTQTPRYLIKTRGQQVTLSCSPISGHRSVSWYQQTPGQGLQFLFEYFSETQRNKGNFPGRFSGRQFSNSRSEMNVSTLELGDSALYLCASSLFGRDDGYTFGSGTRLTVV.

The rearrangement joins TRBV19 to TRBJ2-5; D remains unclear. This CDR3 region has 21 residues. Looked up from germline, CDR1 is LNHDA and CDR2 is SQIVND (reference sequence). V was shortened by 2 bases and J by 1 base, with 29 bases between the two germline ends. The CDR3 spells CASSITVGSGYLFRTQETQYF. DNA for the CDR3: TGTGCCAGTAGTATAACAGTCGGTTCCGGCTATCTGTTTCGGACCCAAGAGACCCAGTACTTC. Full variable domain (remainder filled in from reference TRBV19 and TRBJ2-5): DGGITQSPKYLFRKEGQNVTLSCEQNLNHDAMYWYRQDPGQGLRLIYYSQIVNDFQKGDIAEGYSVSREKKESFPLTVTSAQKNPTAFYLCASSITVGSGYLFRTQETQYFGPGTRLLVL.

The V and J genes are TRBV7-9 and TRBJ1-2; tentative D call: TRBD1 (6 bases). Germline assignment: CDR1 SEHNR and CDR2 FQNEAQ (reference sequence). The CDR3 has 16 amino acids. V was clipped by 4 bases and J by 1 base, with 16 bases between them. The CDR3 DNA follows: TGTGCCAGCAGCTCAAGCACCGGGACAAGTAACTATGGCTACACCTTC. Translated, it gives CASSSSTGTSNYGYTF.

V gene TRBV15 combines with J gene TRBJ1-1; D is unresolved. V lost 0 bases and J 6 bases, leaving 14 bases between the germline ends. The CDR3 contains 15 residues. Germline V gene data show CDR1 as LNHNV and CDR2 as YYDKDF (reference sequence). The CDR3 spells CATSRDLHSVAEAFF. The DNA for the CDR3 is TGTGCCACCAGCAGAGATCTTCATAGTGTCGCTGAAGCTTTCTTT.

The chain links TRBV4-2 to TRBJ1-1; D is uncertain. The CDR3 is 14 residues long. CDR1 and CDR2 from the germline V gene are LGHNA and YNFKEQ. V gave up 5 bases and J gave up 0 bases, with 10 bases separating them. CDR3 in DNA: TGTGCCAGCAGCTTATGGACGGTGAACACTGAAGCTTTCTTT. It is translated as CASSLWTVNTEAFF.

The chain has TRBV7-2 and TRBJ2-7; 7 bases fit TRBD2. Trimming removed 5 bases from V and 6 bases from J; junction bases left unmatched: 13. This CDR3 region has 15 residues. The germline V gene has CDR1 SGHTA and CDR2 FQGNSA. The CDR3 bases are TGTGCCAGCAGCCGACTAGCTGCAGGGCGGGGCGAGCAGTACTTC. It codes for CASSRLAAGRGEQYF.

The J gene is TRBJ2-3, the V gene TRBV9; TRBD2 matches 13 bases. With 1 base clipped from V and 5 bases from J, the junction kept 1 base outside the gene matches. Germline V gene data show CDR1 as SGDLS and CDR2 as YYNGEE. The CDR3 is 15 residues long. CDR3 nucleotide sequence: TGTGCCAGCAGCGTACGGACTAGCGGGAGAGATACGCAGTATTTT. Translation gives CASSVRTSGRDTQYF.

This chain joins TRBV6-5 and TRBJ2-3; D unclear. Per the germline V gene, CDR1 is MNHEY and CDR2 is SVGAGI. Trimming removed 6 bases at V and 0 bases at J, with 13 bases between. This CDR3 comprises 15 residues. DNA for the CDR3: TGTGCCAGCAGCCTTAGAAGGAGTAGCACAGATACGCAGTATTTT. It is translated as CASSLRRSSTDTQYF.

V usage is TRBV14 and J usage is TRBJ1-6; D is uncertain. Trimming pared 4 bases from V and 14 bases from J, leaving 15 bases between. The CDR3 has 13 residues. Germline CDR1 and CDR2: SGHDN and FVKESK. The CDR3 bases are TGTGCCAGCAGCCGGGCTGGGTCTAGGGCCCTCCACTTT. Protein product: CASSRAGSRALHF.

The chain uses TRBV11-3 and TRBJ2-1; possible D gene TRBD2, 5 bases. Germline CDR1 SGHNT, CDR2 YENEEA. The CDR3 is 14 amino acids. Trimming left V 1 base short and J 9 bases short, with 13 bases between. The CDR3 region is CASSLGASSLEQFF. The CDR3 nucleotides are TGTGCCAGCAGCTTAGGGGCTAGCAGCCTTGAGCAGTTCTTC.

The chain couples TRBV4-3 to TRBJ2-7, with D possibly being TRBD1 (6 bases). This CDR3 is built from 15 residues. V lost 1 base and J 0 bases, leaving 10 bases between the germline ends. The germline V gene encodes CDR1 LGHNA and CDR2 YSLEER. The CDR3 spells CASSQADSSSYEQYF. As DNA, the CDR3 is TGCGCCAGCAGCCAAGCGGACAGTAGCTCCTACGAGCAGTACTTC.

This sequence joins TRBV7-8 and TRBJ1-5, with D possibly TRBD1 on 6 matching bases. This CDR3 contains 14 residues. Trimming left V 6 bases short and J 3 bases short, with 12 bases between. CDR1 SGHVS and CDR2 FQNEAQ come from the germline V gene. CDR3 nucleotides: TGTGCCAGCAGACCGGGGGCGAACAATCAGCCCCAGCATTTT. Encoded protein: CASRPGANNQPQHF. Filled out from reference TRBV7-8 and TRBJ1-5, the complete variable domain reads GAGVSQSPRYKVAKRGQDVALRCDPISGHVSLFWYQQALGQGPEFLTYFQNEAQLDKSGLPSDRFFAERPEGSVSTLKIQRTQQEDSAVYLCASRPGANNQPQHFGDGTRLSIL.

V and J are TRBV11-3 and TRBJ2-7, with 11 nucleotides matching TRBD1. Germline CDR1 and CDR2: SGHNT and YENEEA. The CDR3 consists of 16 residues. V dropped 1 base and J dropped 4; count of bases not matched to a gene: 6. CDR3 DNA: TGTGCCAGCAGCTTAGGAGGACAGGGGGCGTTGTACGAGCAGTACTTC. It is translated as CASSLGGQGALYEQYF.

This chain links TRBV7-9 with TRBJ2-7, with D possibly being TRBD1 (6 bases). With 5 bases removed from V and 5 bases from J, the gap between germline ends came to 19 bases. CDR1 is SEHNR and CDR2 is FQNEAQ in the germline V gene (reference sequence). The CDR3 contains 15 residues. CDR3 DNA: TGTGCCAGCAGCCCCGGACAGACCCTCATGGACGAGCAGTACTTC. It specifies CASSPGQTLMDEQYF. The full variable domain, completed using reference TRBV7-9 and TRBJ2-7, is DTGVSQNPRHKITKRGQNVTFRCDPISEHNRLYWYRQTLGQGPEFLTYFQNEAQLEKSRLLSDRFSAERPKGSFSTLEIQRTEQGDSAMYLCASSPGQTLMDEQYFGPGTRLTVT.

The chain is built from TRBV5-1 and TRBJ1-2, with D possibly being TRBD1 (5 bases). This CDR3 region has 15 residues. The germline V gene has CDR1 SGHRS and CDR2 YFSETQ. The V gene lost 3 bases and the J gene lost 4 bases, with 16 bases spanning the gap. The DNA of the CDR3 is TGCGCCAGCAGCTCAGCCGGGACCGACCTCTATGGCTACACCTTC. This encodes CASSSAGTDLYGYTF. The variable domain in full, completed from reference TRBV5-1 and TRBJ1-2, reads KAGVTQTPRYLIKTRGQQVTLSCSPISGHRSVSWYQQTPGQGLQFLFEYFSETQRNKGNFPGRFSGRQFSNSRSEMNVSTLELGDSALYLCASSSAGTDLYGYTFGSGTRLTVV.

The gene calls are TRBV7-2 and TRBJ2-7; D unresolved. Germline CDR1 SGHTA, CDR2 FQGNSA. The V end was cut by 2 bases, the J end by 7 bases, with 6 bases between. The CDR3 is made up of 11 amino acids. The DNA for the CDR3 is TGTGCCAGCAGCTTAACCGGGGAGCAGTACTTC. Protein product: CASSLTGEQYF. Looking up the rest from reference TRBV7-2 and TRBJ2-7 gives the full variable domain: GAGVSQSPSNKVTEKGKDVELRCDPISGHTALYWYRQSLGQGLEFLIYFQGNSAPDKSGLPSDRFSAERTGGSVSTLTIQRTQQEDSAVYLCASSLTGEQYFGPGTRLTVT.

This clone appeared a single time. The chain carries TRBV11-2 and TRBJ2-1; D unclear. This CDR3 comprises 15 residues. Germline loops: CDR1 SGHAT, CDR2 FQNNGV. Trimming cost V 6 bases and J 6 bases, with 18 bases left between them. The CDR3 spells CASSRNPTFGNEQFF. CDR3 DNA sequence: TGTGCCAGCAGTCGGAACCCAACTTTCGGCAATGAGCAGTTCTTC.

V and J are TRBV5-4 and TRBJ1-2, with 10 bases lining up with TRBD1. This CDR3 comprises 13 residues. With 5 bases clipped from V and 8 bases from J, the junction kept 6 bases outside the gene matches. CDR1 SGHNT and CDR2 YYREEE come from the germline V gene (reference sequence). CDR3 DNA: TGTGCCAGCAGTTGGGGGACAGGGGACGGCTACACCTTC. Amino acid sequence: CASSWGTGDGYTF.

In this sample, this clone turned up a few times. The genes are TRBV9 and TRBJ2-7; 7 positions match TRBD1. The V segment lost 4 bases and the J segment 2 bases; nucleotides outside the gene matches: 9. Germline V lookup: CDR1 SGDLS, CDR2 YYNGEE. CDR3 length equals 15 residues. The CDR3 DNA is TGTGCCAGCAGCACCCGCGGCCAGGGGGCCTACGAGCAGTACTTC. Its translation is CASSTRGQGAYEQYF.

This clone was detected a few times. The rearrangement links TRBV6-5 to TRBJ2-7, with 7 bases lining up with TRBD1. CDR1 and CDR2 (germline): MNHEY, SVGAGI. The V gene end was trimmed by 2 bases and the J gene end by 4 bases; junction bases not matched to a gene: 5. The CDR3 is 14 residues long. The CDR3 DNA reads TGTGCCAGCAGTTACGCACAGGGGCTATACGAGCAGTACTTC. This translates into CASSYAQGLYEQYF.